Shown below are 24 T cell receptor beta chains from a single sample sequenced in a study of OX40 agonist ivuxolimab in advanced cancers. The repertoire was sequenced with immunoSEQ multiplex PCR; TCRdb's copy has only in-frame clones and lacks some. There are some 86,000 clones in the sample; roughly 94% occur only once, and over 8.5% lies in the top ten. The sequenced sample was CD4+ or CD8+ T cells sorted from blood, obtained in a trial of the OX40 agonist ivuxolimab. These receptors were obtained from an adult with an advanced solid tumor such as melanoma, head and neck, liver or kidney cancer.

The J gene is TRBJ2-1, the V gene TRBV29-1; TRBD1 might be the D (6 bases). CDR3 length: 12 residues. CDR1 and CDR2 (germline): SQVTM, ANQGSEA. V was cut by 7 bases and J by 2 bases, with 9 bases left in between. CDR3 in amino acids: CSGTGPYNEQFF. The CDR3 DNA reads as TGCAGCGGAACAGGGCCCTACAATGAGCAGTTCTTC.

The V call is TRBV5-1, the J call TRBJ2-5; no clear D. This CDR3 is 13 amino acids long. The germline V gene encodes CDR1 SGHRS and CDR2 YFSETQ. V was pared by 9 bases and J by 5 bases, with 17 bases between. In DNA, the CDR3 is TGCGCCACCCGGACGGCCTCCCCCGAGACCCAGTACTTC. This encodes CATRTASPETQYF.

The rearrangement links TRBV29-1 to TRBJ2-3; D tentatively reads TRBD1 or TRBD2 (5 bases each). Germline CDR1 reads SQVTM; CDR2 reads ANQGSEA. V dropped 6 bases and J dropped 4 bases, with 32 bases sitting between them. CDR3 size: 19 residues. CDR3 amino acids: CSVENCPGPEGSHADTQYF. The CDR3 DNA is TGCAGCGTGGAAAATTGCCCGGGGCCAGAGGGGTCACACGCAGATACGCAGTATTTT.

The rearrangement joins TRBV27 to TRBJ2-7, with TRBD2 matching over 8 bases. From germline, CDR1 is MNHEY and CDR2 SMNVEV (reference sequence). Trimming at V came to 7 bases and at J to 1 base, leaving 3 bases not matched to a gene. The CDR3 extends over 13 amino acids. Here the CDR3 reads CASKLAASYEQYF. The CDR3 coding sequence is TGTGCCAGCAAACTAGCGGCTTCCTACGAGCAGTACTTC.

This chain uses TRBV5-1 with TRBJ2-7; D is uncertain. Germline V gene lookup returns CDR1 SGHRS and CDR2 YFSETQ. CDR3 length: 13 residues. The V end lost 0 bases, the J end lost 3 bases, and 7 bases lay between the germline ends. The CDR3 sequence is CASSLEAVYEQYF. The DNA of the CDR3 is TGCGCCAGCAGCTTGGAAGCAGTCTACGAGCAGTACTTC.

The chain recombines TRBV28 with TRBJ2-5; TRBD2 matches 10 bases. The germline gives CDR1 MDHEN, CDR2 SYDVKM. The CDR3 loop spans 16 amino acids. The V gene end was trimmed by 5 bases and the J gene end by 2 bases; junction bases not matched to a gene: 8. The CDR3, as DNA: TGTGCCAGCAGTCCCGGGACTAGCGTACCACAAGAGACCCAGTACTTC. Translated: CASSPGTSVPQETQYF.

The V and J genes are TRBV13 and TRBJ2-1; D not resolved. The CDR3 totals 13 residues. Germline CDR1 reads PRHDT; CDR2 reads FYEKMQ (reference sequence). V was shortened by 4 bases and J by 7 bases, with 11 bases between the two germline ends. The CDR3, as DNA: TGTGCCAGCAGCTCCCGTACTGTTAATGAGCAGTTCTTC. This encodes CASSSRTVNEQFF.

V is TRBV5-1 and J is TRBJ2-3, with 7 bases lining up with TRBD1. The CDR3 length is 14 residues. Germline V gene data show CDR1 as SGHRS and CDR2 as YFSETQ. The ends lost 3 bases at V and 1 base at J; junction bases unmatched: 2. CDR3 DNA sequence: TGCGCCAGCAGCTCCGGACAGGGCACAGATACGCAGTATTTT. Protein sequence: CASSSGQGTDTQYF.

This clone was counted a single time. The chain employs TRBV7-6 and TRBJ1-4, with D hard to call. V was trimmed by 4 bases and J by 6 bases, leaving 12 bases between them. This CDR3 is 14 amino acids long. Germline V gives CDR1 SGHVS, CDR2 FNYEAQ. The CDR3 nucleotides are TGTGCCAGCAGCTCCCGAGCGGGAGATGAAAAACTGTTTTTT. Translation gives CASSSRAGDEKLFF.

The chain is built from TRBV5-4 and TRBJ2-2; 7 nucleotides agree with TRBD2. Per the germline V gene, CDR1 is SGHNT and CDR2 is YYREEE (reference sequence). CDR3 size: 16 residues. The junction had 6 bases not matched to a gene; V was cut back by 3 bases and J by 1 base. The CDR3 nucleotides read TGTGCCAGCAGCTCCCTCATAGCGGGGAACACCGGGGAGCTGTTTTTT. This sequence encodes CASSSLIAGNTGELFF. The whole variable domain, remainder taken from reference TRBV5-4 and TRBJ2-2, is ETGVTQSPTHLIKTRGQQVTLRCSSQSGHNTVSWYQQALGQGPQFIFQYYREEENGRGNFPPRFSGLQFPNYSSELNVNALELDDSALYLCASSSLIAGNTGELFFGEGSRLTVL.

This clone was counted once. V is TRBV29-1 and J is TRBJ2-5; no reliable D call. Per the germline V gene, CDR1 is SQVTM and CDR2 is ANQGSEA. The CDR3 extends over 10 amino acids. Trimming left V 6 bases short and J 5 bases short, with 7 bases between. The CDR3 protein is CSVTRETQYF. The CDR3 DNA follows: TGCAGCGTGACGAGGGAGACCCAGTACTTC.

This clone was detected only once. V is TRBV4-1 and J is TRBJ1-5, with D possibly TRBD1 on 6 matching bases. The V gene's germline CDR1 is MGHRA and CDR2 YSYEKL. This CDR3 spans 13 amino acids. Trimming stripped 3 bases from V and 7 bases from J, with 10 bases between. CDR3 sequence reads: CASSQWTAQPQHF. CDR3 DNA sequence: TGCGCCAGCAGCCAGTGGACAGCACAGCCCCAGCATTTT.

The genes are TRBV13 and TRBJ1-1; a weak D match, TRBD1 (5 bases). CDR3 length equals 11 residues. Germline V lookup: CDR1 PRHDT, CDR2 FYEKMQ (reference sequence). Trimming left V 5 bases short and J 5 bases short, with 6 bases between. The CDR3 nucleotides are TGTGCCAGCAGCAGGGGTACTGAAGCTTTCTTT. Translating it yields CASSRGTEAFF.

The CDR3 here is CASSTIFLLAGSYNEQFF. In nucleotides, the CDR3 is TGTGCCAGTAGTACAATATTCCTACTAGCGGGGTCCTACAATGAGCAGTTCTTC. This chain links TRBV19 with TRBJ2-1, with TRBD2 matching 10 bases. The V gene's germline CDR1 is LNHDA and CDR2 SQIVND (reference sequence). The CDR3 sequence is 18 residues long. V shed 4 bases and J 1 base; nucleotides not matched to a gene: 10.

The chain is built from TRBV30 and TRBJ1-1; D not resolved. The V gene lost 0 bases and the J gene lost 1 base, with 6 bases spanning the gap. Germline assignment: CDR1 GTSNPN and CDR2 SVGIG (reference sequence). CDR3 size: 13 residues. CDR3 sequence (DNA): TGTGCCTGGAGTGTACTAGAGAACACTGAAGCTTTCTTT. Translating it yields CAWSVLENTEAFF.

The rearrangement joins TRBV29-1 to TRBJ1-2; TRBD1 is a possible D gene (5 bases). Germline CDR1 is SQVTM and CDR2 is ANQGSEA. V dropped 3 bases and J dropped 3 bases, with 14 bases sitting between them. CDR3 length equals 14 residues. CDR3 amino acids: CSVDPAGFDYGYTF. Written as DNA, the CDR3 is TGCAGCGTTGATCCGGCAGGGTTTGACTATGGCTACACCTTC.

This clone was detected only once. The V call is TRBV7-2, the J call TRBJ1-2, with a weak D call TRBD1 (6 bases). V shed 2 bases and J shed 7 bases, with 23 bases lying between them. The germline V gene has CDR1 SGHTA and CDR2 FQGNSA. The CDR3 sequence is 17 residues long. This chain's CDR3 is CASSLNIVYRLGAGYTF. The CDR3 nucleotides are TGTGCCAGCAGCTTAAATATCGTTTACAGGCTGGGGGCTGGCTACACCTTC.

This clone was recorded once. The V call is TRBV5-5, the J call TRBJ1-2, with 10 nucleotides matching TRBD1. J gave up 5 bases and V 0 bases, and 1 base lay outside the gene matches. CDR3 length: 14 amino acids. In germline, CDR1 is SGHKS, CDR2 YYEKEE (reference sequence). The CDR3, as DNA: TGTGCCAGCAGCTTGGGGACAGGGGGTTATGGCTACACCTTC. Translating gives CASSLGTGGYGYTF.

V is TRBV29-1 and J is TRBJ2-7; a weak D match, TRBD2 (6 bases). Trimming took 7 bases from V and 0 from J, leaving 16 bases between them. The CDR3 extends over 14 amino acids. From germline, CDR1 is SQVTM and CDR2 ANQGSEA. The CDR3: CSATPEGSSYEQYF. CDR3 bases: TGCAGCGCGACTCCGGAGGGAAGCTCCTACGAGCAGTACTTC.

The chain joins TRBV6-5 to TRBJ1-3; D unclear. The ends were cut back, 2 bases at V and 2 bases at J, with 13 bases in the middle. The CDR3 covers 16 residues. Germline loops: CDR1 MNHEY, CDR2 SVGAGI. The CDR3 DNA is TGTGCCAGCAGTTACGGGCCTAACGGGGCTGGAAACACCATATATTTT. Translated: CASSYGPNGAGNTIYF.

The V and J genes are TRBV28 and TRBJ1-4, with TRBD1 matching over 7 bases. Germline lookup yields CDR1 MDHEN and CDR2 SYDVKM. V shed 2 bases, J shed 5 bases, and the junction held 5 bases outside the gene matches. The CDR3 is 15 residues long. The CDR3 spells CASSLVFRGNEKLFF. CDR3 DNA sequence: TGTGCCAGCAGTTTAGTGTTCAGGGGGAATGAAAAACTGTTTTTT.

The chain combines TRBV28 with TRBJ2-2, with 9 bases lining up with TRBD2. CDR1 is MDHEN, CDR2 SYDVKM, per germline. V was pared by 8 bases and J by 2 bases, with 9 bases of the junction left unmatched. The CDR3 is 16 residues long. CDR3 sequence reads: CASGTSLKINTGELFF. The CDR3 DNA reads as TGTGCCAGCGGGACTAGCCTAAAAATAAACACCGGGGAGCTGTTTTTT.

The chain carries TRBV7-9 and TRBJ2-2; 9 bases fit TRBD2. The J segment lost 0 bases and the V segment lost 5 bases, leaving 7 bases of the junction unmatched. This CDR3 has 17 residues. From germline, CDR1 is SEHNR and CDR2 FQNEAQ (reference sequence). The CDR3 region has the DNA TGTGCCAGCAGCCAAGTCGGCGGGAGGGCGAACACCGGGGAGCTGTTTTTT. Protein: CASSQVGGRANTGELFF.

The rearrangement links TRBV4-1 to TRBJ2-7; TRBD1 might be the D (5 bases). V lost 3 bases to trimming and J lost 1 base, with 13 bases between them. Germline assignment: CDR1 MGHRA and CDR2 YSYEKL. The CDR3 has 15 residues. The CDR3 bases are TGCGCCAGCAGCCAGATTCCGACAGAATCCTACGAGCAGTACTTC. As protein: CASSQIPTESYEQYF.